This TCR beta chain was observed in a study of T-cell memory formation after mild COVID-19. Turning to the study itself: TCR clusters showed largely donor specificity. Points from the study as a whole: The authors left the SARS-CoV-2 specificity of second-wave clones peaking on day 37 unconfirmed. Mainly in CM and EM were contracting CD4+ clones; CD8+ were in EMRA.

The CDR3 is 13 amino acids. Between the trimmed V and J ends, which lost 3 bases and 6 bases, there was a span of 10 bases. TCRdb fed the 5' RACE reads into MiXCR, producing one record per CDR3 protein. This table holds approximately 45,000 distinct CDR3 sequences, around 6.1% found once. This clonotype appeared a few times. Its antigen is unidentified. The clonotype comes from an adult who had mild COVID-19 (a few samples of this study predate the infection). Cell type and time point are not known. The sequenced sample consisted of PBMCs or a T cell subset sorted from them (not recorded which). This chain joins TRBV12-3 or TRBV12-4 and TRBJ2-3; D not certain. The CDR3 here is CASSFILGDTQYF. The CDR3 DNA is TGTGCCAGCAGTTTTATTCTGGGGGATACGCAGTATTTT.